The TCR beta chain described here comes from a study of T cell responses to AZD1222 COVID-19 vaccine. The data were produced by immunoSEQ multiplex PCR, yet TCRdb's version contains in-frame clones alone and is incomplete. Of around 140,000 clones in the sample, 85% to 95% were seen once. Trimming took 5 bases from V and 9 from J; bases not matched to a gene: 16. The CDR3 has 16 amino acids. Per the germline V gene, CDR1 is LNHDA and CDR2 is SQIVND (reference sequence). This receptor was obtained from an adult in good health. V and J are TRBV19 and TRBJ1-2, with 9 bases aligning to TRBD1. The sequencing used peripheral blood, collected on day 0 of AZD1222 vaccination. CDR3 loop: CASSAPTGGGSKSYTF. The CDR3 nucleotides read TGTGCCAGTAGTGCTCCAACAGGGGGCGGCTCAAAGAGCTACACCTTC.